The rows below give T cell receptor beta chains drawn from one sample of a study of shared clonotypes between healthy human individuals. TCRdb keeps only in-frame clones here, not all; method: immunoSEQ multiplex PCR. The sample consists of 2 million or so clones, 90% to 95% of them appearing once. Material for sequencing was naive CD4+ T cells sorted from blood. The origin of the receptors is a man younger than 35 in good health. CDR3s include the opening cysteine and the closing phenylalanine or tryptophan. A D gene is named only where the DNA matches it firmly. Some rows have no size entry. The others give once, few or many, or a class for an expanded clone.

d_call	v_call	j_call	clone_size	cdr3_nt	cdr3_aa
-	TRBV4-1	TRBJ2-6	once	TGCGCCAGCAGCCATAAAGGCGAGATCTCTGGGGCCAACGTCCTGACTTTC	CASSHKGEISGANVLTF
-	TRBV6-5	TRBJ2-7	-	TGTGCCAGCAGACTCGGGGCCTCCTACGAGCAGTACTTC	CASRLGASYEQYF
-	TRBV7-9	TRBJ2-3	-	TGTGCCAGCACCGGGGCGTCGACAGATACGCAGTATTTT	CASTGASTDTQYF
-	TRBV28	TRBJ1-5	-	TGTGCCAGCAGCCCTCAGAATCAGCCCCAGCATTTT	CASSPQNQPQHF
TRBD2	TRBV6-1	TRBJ2-1	-	TGTGCCAGCAGTGGTGGCGGGGGGGCCCTTGAGCAGTTCTTC	CASSGGGGALEQFF
-	TRBV6-6	TRBJ1-2	-	TGTGCCAGCAGTTACCGGGACACCAACTATGGCTACACCTTC	CASSYRDTNYGYTF
TRBD2	TRBV11-2	TRBJ2-7	-	TGTGCCAGCAGCAAATCTAGCGGGAACTACGAGCAGTACTTC	CASSKSSGNYEQYF
-	TRBV18	TRBJ1-1	-	TGTGCCAGCTCACCACCGGGGGTTACTGAAGCTTTCTTT	CASSPPGVTEAFF
-	TRBV9	TRBJ2-7	-	TGTGCCAGCAGCGCGGGGGCCGGGAACTACGAGCAGTACTTC	CASSAGAGNYEQYF
-	TRBV5-4	TRBJ2-7	-	TGTGCCAGCAGCTTGTCCCTAGGATCCGCGTACGAGCAGTACTTC	CASSLSLGSAYEQYF
-	TRBV6-1	TRBJ1-4	-	TGTGCCAGCATGAAAGGGGGGAGCGGTAATGAAAAACTGTTTTTT	CASMKGGSGNEKLFF
-	TRBV23-1	TRBJ2-5	-	TGCGCCAGCAGCCAGAGGCTGCCCCAAGAGACCCAGTACTTC	CASSQRLPQETQYF
-	TRBV28	TRBJ1-6	-	TGTGCCAGCAGAAATCAACAGTATAGAAATTCACCCCTCCACTTT	CASRNQQYRNSPLHF
-	TRBV7-2	TRBJ2-3	once	TGTGCCAGCAGCCCCCCCCGGGAACCGGCGATAGATACGCAGTATTTT	CASSPPREPAIDTQYF
-	TRBV6-7	TRBJ2-7	once	TGTGCCAGCAGGGATAGACGGGGCAAGGGCAACGAGCAGTACTTC	CASRDRRGKGNEQYF
TRBD1	TRBV7-9	TRBJ2-5	-	TGTGCCAGCAGCCCAACGGGCAGGGGGCCACAAGAGACCCAGTACTTC	CASSPTGRGPQETQYF
-	TRBV11-2	TRBJ1-4	-	TGTGCCAGCCGCCGGCGGGGCGAGAATGAAAAACTGTTTTTT	CASRRRGENEKLFF
-	TRBV28	TRBJ2-5	once	TGTGCCGCAATGAGGGGGACAAAAGACCTACTAGAGACCCAGTACTTC	CAAMRGTKDLLETQYF
TRBD1	TRBV6-6	TRBJ2-7	-	TGTGCCAGCAGGACATCGACAGGGGCCTTATACGAGCAGTACTTC	CASRTSTGALYEQYF
-	TRBV18	TRBJ1-4	once	TGTGCCAGCTCACTCGGGATGACTAATGAAAAACTGTTTTTT	CASSLGMTNEKLFF
-	TRBV19	TRBJ2-2	few	TGTGCCAGTACGGTGAGGCAGACCGGGGAGCTGTTTTTT	CASTVRQTGELFF
-	TRBV18	TRBJ2-7	few	TGTGCCAGCTCACCAGAGAGAAACGAGCAGTACTTC	CASSPERNEQYF
-	TRBV6-1	TRBJ2-1	-	TGTGCCAGCAGTTCTTATGGGGAGCAGTTCTTC	CASSSYGEQFF
TRBD1	TRBV29-1	TRBJ1-6	-	TGCAGCGCTGTGGGACAGGGGGCGCGGAATTCACCCCTCCACTTT	CSAVGQGARNSPLHF
-	TRBV10-1	TRBJ2-2	-	TGCGCCAGCAGTGATTCCCAACTAGCTAACACCGGGGAGCTGTTTTTT	CASSDSQLANTGELFF
TRBD1	TRBV30	TRBJ2-1	-	TGTGCCTGGAGCGACAGACAGGGGGATGAGCAGTTCTTC	CAWSDRQGDEQFF
-	TRBV14	TRBJ2-2	few	TGTGCCAGCAGCCCCTTCTCGCGTCCCGGGGAGCTGTTTTTT	CASSPFSRPGELFF
TRBD2	TRBV7-2	TRBJ2-7	-	TGTGCCAGCAGCTTATCGCCTAGCGGGAGAGAGCAGTACTTC	CASSLSPSGREQYF
TRBD1	TRBV27	TRBJ1-1	-	TGTGCCAGCACTAGGCTCGCGGGACAGATAAACACTGAAGCTTTCTTT	CASTRLAGQINTEAFF
TRBD1	TRBV6-1	TRBJ1-5	-	TGTGCCACTTTAAGGACAGGGGGCAATCAGCCCCAGCATTTT	CATLRTGGNQPQHF
-	TRBV10-3	TRBJ2-5	-	TGTGCCATCAGTGAAGGTGGGGAGACCCAGTACTTC	CAISEGGETQYF
TRBD1	TRBV27	TRBJ2-4	once	TGTGCCAGCGAGGACAGGGGGCTAGGCAAAAACATTCAGTACTTC	CASEDRGLGKNIQYF
-	TRBV5-4	TRBJ1-1	-	TGTGCCAGCAGCCCCAGACAGGTTCAAAAGGGGAACACTGAAGCTTTCTTT	CASSPRQVQKGNTEAFF
-	TRBV5-1	TRBJ2-1	-	TGCGCCAGCAGCTTGGAAGGGTTTATGGATGAGCAGTTCTTC	CASSLEGFMDEQFF
-	TRBV5-4	TRBJ2-5	-	TGTGCCAGCAGCTCCCCCCAGGGGCCCCAAGAGACCCAGTACTTC	CASSSPQGPQETQYF
TRBD1	TRBV5-1	TRBJ1-2	-	TGCGCCAGCAGCTTGTCGACAGGGCCCCTTGGCTATGGCTACACCTTC	CASSLSTGPLGYGYTF
-	TRBV19	TRBJ1-2	-	TGTGCCAGTAGTACCCGACAGACTGCTGGTGGCTACACCTTC	CASSTRQTAGGYTF
-	TRBV18	TRBJ1-5	-	TGTGCCAGCTCACCGAGGGCAGGGACGGAGAGGGATCAGCCCCAGCATTTT	CASSPRAGTERDQPQHF
TRBD2	TRBV2	TRBJ2-3	-	TGTGCCAGCAACCGACTAGCGGGAGTGGTAGATACGCAGTATTTT	CASNRLAGVVDTQYF
-	TRBV7-9	TRBJ1-2	few	TGTGCCAGCAGCTTAGTCGGCTATGGCTACACCTTC	CASSLVGYGYTF
-	TRBV12-5	TRBJ1-5	-	TGTGCTAGTGCCATCCCACAGGAGGATAGCAATCAGCCCCAGCATTTT	CASAIPQEDSNQPQHF
-	TRBV9	TRBJ2-3	-	TGTGCCAGCAGCGTTGGGCCGGCCCAGGATACGCAGTATTTT	CASSVGPAQDTQYF